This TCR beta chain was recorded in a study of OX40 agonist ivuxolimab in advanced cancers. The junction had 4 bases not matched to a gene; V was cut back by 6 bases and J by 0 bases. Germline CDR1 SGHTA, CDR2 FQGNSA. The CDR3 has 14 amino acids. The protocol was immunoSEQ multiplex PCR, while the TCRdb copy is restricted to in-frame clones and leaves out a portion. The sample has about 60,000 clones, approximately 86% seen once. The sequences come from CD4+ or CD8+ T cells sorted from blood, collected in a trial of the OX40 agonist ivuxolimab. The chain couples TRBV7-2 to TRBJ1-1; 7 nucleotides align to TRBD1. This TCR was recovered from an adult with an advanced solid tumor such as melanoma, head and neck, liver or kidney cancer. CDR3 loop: CASRRQGVNTEAFF. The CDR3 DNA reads TGTGCCAGCAGGCGACAGGGAGTGAACACTGAAGCTTTCTTT.